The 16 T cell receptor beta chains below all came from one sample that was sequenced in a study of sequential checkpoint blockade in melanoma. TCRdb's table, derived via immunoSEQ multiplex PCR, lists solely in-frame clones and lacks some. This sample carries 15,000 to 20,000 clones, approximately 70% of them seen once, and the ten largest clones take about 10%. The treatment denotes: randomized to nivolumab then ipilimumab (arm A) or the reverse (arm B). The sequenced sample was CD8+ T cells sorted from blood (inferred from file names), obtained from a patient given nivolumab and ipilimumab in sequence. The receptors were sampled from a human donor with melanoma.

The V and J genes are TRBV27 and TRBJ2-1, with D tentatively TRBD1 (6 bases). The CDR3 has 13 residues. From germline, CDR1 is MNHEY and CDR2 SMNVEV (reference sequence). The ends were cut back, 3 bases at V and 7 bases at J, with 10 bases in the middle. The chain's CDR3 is CASSFPTGNEQFF. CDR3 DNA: TGTGCCAGCAGTTTCCCCACAGGGAATGAGCAGTTCTTC.

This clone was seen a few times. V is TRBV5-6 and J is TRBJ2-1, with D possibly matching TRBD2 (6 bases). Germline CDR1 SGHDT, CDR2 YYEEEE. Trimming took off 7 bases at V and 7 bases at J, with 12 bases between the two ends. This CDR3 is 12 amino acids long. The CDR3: CASLGRGNEQFF. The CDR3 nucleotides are TGTGCCAGCTTAGGACGGGGGAATGAGCAGTTCTTC.

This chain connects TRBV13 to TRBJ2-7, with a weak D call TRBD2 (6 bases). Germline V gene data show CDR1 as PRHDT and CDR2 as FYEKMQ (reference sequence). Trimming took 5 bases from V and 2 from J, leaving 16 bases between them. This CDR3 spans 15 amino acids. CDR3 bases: TGTGCCAGCAGCACTAGCCAGGGTATTGCCTACGAGCAGTACTTC. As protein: CASSTSQGIAYEQYF.

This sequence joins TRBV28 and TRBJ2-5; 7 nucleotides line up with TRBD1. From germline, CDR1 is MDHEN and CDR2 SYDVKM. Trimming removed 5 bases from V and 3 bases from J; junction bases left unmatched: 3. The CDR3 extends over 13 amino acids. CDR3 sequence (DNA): TGTGCCAGCAGTGTCGACAGGGAAGAGACCCAGTACTTC. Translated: CASSVDREETQYF.

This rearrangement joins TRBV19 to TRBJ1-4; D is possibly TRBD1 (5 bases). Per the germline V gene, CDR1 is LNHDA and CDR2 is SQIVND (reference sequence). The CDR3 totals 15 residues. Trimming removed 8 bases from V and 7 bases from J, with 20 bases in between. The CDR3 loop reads CASSRGAGLAEKLFF. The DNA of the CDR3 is TGTGCCAGTTCGCGAGGCGCAGGGCTTGCTGAAAAACTGTTTTTT.

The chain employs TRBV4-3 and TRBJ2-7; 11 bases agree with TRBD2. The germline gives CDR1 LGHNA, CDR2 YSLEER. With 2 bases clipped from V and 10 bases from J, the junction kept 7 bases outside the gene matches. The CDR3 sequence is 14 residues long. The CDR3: CASSQRYSGGEQYF. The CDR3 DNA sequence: TGCGCCAGCAGCCAACGGTATAGCGGGGGGGAACAGTACTTC.

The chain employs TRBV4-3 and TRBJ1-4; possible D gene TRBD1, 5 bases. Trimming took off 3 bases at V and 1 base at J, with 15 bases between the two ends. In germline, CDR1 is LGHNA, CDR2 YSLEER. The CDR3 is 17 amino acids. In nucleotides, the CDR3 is TGCGCCAGCAGCCAGGGCCCCTTCAGGGTAACTAATGAAAAACTGTTTTTT. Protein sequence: CASSQGPFRVTNEKLFF.

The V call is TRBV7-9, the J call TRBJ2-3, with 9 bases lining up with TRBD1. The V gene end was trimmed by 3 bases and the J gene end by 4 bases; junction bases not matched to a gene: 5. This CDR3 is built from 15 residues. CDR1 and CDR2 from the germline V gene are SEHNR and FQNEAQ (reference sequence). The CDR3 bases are TGTGCCAGCAGCTTGGCACAGGGGGCCGCAGATACGCAGTATTTT. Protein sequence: CASSLAQGAADTQYF.

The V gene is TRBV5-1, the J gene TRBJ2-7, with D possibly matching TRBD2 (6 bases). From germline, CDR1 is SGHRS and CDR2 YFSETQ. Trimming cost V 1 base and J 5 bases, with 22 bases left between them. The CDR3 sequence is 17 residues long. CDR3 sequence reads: CASSLFGTGKDKDEQYF. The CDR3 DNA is TGCGCCAGCAGCTTGTTCGGGACTGGGAAGGATAAGGACGAGCAGTACTTC.

The CDR3 DNA follows: TGTGCCAGCAGCATGACAGGGATGGGTCAGCCCCAGCATTTT. Translating it yields CASSMTGMGQPQHF. The V gene is TRBV7-9, the J gene TRBJ1-5, with 7 bases matching TRBD1. The V gene's germline CDR1 is SEHNR and CDR2 FQNEAQ (reference sequence). V gave up 5 bases and J gave up 6 bases; unmatched junction bases: 7. This CDR3 is 14 amino acids long.

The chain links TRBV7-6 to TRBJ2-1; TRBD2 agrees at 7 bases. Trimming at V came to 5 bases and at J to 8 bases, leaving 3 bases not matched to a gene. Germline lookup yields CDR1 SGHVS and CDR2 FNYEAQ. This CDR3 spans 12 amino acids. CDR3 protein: CASSLGGDEQFF. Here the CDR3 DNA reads TGTGCCAGCAGCCTGGGAGGGGATGAGCAGTTCTTC.

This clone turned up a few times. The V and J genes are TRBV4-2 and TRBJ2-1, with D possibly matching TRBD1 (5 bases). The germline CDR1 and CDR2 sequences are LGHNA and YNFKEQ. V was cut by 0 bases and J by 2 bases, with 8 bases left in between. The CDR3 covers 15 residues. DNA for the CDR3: TGTGCCAGCAGCCAAGAATGGACAACCTACAATGAGCAGTTCTTC. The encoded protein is CASSQEWTTYNEQFF.

The CDR3 sequence: CASSLMAVTGSLYEQYF. CDR3 sequence (DNA): TGTGCCAGCAGCTTGATGGCGGTCACCGGGAGTCTATACGAGCAGTACTTC. The chain links TRBV5-6 to TRBJ2-5; maybe TRBD2 (6 bases). The J call is in doubt because the DNA end fits TRBJ2-7 better. The CDR3 loop spans 17 amino acids. Germline V CDR1 and CDR2: SGHDT, YYEEEE.

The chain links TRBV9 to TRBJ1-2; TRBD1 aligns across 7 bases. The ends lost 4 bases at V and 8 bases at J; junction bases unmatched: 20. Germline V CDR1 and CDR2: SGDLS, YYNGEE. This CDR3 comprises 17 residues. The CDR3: CASSPNPGTAAPGGYTF. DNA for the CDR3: TGTGCCAGCAGCCCTAATCCAGGGACAGCCGCCCCGGGGGGCTACACCTTC.

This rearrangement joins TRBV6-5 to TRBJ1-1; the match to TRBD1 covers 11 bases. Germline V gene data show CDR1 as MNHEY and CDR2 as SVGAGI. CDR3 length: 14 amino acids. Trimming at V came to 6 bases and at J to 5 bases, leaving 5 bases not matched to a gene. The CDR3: CASSFGQGATEAFF. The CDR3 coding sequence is TGTGCCAGCAGCTTTGGACAGGGGGCTACTGAAGCTTTCTTT.

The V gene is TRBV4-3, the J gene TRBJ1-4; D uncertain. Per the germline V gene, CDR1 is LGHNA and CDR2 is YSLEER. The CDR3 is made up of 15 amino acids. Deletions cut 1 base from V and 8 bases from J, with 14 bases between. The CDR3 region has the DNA TGCGCCAGCAGCCAAGCGTTCACAGCTGGAGAAAAACTGTTTTTT. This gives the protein CASSQAFTAGEKLFF.